The 20 T cell receptor beta chains below were found in one sample sequenced in a study of cytomegalovirus exposure and HLA in healthy donors. Researchers ran the PCR with 60 Vbeta and 13 Jbeta primers. Assay: immunoSEQ multiplex PCR; the TCRdb copy retains only in-frame clones and omits some. The table has fewer than 250,000 clones, about 85% seen once; the top ten hold 1.5% to 2%. Source material: PBMCs. Receptors originate from a woman aged 45-60 years in good health and CMV-seronegative.

This chain connects TRBV11-1 to TRBJ2-1; 7 positions agree with TRBD1. V lost 0 bases, J lost 5 bases, and 4 bases stayed unmatched. Per germline, CDR1 SGHAT and CDR2 FQDESV (reference sequence). This CDR3 contains 15 residues. The CDR3 nucleotides read TGTGCCAGCAGCTTAGCCGGGACAGTCGACAATGAGCAGTTCTTC. It yields the protein CASSLAGTVDNEQFF.

J is TRBJ1-6 and V is TRBV14, with D possibly being TRBD1 (6 bases). V was shortened by 4 bases and J by 8 bases, with 15 bases between the two germline ends. CDR3 length: 15 amino acids. Germline CDR1 is SGHDN and CDR2 is FVKESK. For the CDR3, the DNA is TGTGCCAGCAGCCGATCCGACAGGATGTATTCACCCCTCCACTTT. Translation gives CASSRSDRMYSPLHF.

The sample holds one count of this clone. V is TRBV12-5 and J is TRBJ2-5; tentative D call: TRBD1 (5 bases). Germline CDR1 and CDR2: LGHNT and FRNRAP. The V end was cut by 0 bases, the J end by 4 bases, with 18 bases between. This CDR3 is built from 17 residues. This CDR3 is CASGLVGIGAQTETQYF. As DNA, the CDR3 is TGTGCTAGTGGTTTGGTCGGCATAGGGGCCCAAACAGAGACCCAGTACTTC.

This clone appeared a single time. The rearrangement uses TRBV27 and TRBJ1-1; D is perhaps TRBD1 (5 bases). This CDR3 contains 13 residues. V was cut by 0 bases and J by 8 bases, with 10 bases left in between. Germline V gives CDR1 MNHEY, CDR2 SMNVEV (reference sequence). CDR3 nucleotides: TGTGCCAGCAGTTTATCCCGACAGACAGAAGCTTTCTTT. The encoded protein is CASSLSRQTEAFF.

This clone was found once. V usage is TRBV11-2 and J usage is TRBJ1-1, with 7 bases lining up with TRBD1. The CDR3 has 14 amino acids. The J segment lost 7 bases and the V segment lost 1 base, leaving 6 bases of the junction unmatched. Germline V gene data show CDR1 as SGHAT and CDR2 as FQNNGV. The CDR3, as DNA: TGTGCCAGCAGCTTAGGAGACAGGGTTTATGAAGCTTTCTTT. Translation: CASSLGDRVYEAFF.

Remarks on this clone: One junction end does not reproduce the germline sequence, and a read error may be involved. This rearrangement joins TRBV7-9 to TRBJ1-4, with unresolved D. Germline V CDR1 and CDR2: SEHNR, FQNEAQ (reference sequence). The CDR3 totals 12 residues. CDR3 in amino acids: CSSRRTNEKLFF. The CDR3 nucleotides read TGTTCCAGCAGACGGACTAATGAAAAACTGTTTTTT.

The sample holds one count of this clone. The J gene is TRBJ1-2, the V gene TRBV6-5; 8 bases are shared with TRBD1. V was clipped by 4 bases and J by 6 bases; unmatched bases: 10. This CDR3 is built from 15 residues. CDR1 MNHEY and CDR2 SVGAGI come from the germline V gene. CDR3 nucleotide sequence: TGTGCCAGCAGTTCCCGGACAGGGCCTGGGGATGGCTACACCTTC. Protein sequence: CASSSRTGPGDGYTF.

The rearrangement uses TRBV18 and TRBJ1-1; D is ambiguous. The CDR3 extends over 15 amino acids. The V and J ends lost 8 bases and 5 bases respectively, with 21 bases between them. The germline CDR1 and CDR2 sequences are KGHSH and LQKENI. CDR3 protein: CASAQLPSRGTEAFF. The CDR3 bases are TGTGCCAGCGCTCAGCTCCCGTCCCGAGGGACTGAAGCTTTCTTT. Using reference TRBV18 and TRBJ1-1 for the parts outside the CDR3, the full variable domain is NAGVMQNPRHLVRRRGQEARLRCSPMKGHSHVYWYRQLPEEGLKFMVYLQKENIIDESGMPKERFSAEFPKEGPSILRIQQVVRGDSAAYFCASAQLPSRGTEAFFGQGTRLTVV.

The chain is built from TRBV9 and TRBJ1-2, with D possibly matching TRBD1 (5 bases). The ends were cut back, 7 bases at V and 8 bases at J, with 15 bases in the middle. CDR3 length: 12 amino acids. The V gene's germline CDR1 is SGDLS and CDR2 YYNGEE. CDR3 bases: TGTGCCAGCCGCAGGGAGGTGCGGGGCTACACCTTC. Translated: CASRREVRGYTF.

The V call is TRBV20-1, the J call TRBJ2-7; possible D gene TRBD2, 5 bases. This CDR3 comprises 11 residues. CDR1 and CDR2 from the germline V gene are DFQATT and SNEGSKA (reference sequence). Trimming removed 6 bases at V and 4 bases at J, with 10 bases between. The CDR3 sequence: CSAQTGYEQYF. CDR3 coding DNA: TGCAGTGCCCAGACGGGATACGAGCAGTACTTC.

The chain is built from TRBV2 and TRBJ2-3; TRBD2 matches 9 bases. Germline lookup yields CDR1 SNHLY and CDR2 FYNNEI. The CDR3 is made up of 17 amino acids. With V trimmed by 0 bases and J by 5 bases, 9 bases remained unmatched. In DNA, the CDR3 is TGTGCCAGCAGTGAAGCGCTTCTGGCGGGAGGGCGAGATACGCAGTATTTT. Protein: CASSEALLAGGRDTQYF.

The J gene is TRBJ2-1, the V gene TRBV2, with 8 bases fitting TRBD2. The CDR3 covers 17 residues. V lost 5 bases and J lost 3; bases outside the gene matches: 12. From germline, CDR1 is SNHLY and CDR2 FYNNEI. Written as DNA, the CDR3 is TGTGCCAGCAGTCAGGCCCGGACTAGCCCAATCTACAATGAGCAGTTCTTC. Protein: CASSQARTSPIYNEQFF.

The chain employs TRBV5-6 and TRBJ2-3, with 7 positions matching TRBD1. CDR1 and CDR2 from the germline V gene are SGHDT and YYEEEE. There are 15 residues in the CDR3. The V gene end was trimmed by 1 base and the J gene end by 5 bases; junction bases not matched to a gene: 7. The CDR3 region is CASSLPDRVRDTQYF. DNA of the CDR3: TGTGCCAGCAGCTTGCCCGACAGGGTTAGAGATACGCAGTATTTT.

The chain joins TRBV6-6 to TRBJ2-7, with D perhaps matching TRBD2 (6 bases). The CDR3 spans 12 residues. V lost 2 bases to trimming and J lost 6 bases, with 8 bases between them. Germline loops: CDR1 MNHNY, CDR2 SVGAGI (reference sequence). CDR3 residues: CASSYRDCEQYF. DNA of the CDR3: TGTGCCAGCAGTTACCGGGACTGCGAGCAGTACTTC.

The rearrangement joins TRBV5-1 to TRBJ2-5, with 9 bases fitting TRBD1. The CDR3 loop spans 16 amino acids. Germline assignment: CDR1 SGHRS and CDR2 YFSETQ. Germline trimming cut 1 base from V and 3 bases from J; bases unmatched to any gene: 7. The CDR3 nucleotides read TGCGCCAGCAGCTTGCCTCTTGGGACAGGGAAAGAGACCCAGTACTTC. Residues: CASSLPLGTGKETQYF. Full variable domain (outside the CDR3, taken from reference TRBV5-1 and TRBJ2-5): KAGVTQTPRYLIKTRGQQVTLSCSPISGHRSVSWYQQTPGQGLQFLFEYFSETQRNKGNFPGRFSGRQFSNSRSEMNVSTLELGDSALYLCASSLPLGTGKETQYFGPGTRLLVL.

The V and J genes are TRBV27 and TRBJ2-7; 11 bases fit TRBD2. The CDR3 is 15 residues long. Germline V gene data show CDR1 as MNHEY and CDR2 as SMNVEV (reference sequence). After removal of 6 bases from V and 3 bases from J, the junction contained 7 bases not matched to a gene. DNA for the CDR3: TGTGCCAGCAGACCCCCGGGACTAGCGGTCTACGAGCAGTACTTC. It translates to CASRPPGLAVYEQYF.

This clone appeared a single time. The chain links TRBV29-1 to TRBJ2-3, with 15 positions matching TRBD2. The V segment lost 7 bases and the J segment 3 bases; nucleotides outside the gene matches: 8. Germline values: CDR1 SQVTM, CDR2 ANQGSEA. The CDR3 totals 16 residues. CDR3 bases: TGCAGCGGCCGGACTAGCGGGGGGGCCTTGACAGATACGCAGTATTTT. This translates into CSGRTSGGALTDTQYF.

The chain carries TRBV29-1 and TRBJ1-1; 7 nucleotides agree with TRBD1. This CDR3 has 14 residues. Trimming removed 4 bases from V and 3 bases from J; junction bases left unmatched: 8. CDR1 and CDR2 (germline): SQVTM, ANQGSEA. The chain's CDR3 is CSVVKGAMDTEAFF. CDR3 coding DNA: TGCAGCGTTGTGAAGGGGGCCATGGACACTGAAGCTTTCTTT.

This clone was seen more than once but under ten times. The chain combines TRBV11-2 with TRBJ2-1, with D perhaps TRBD1 (5 bases). The CDR3 is made up of 15 amino acids. The germline V and J ends were trimmed by 5 bases and 0 bases, with 11 bases remaining between them. Per germline, CDR1 SGHAT and CDR2 FQNNGV. DNA of the CDR3: TGTGCCAGCAGCCCCGACAGCAGCTCCTACAATGAGCAGTTCTTC. Protein sequence: CASSPDSSSYNEQFF.

In DNA, the CDR3 is TGTGCCAGCAGCTTAACTCTGGGCGACGAGCAGTACTTC. It translates to CASSLTLGDEQYF. J is TRBJ2-7 and V is TRBV7-9; D is ambiguous. Germline values: CDR1 SEHNR, CDR2 FQNEAQ (reference sequence). Trimming removed 2 bases from V and 5 bases from J, with 10 bases in between. This CDR3 contains 13 residues.